This TCR beta chain is from a study of OX40 agonist ivuxolimab in advanced cancers. Across the study: Aged roughly 23 to 79 with a mean of approximately 60 years, they were 82.7% male. Overall study findings and caveats: Expanded peripheral T cells had an undetermined antigen specificity.

With regard to this clone: The antigen is not known.

Only in-frame clones appear in the TCRdb table, and some are missing; sequencing was by immunoSEQ multiplex PCR. Here the sample spans some 100,000 clones, under 85% being singletons. The V gene lost 7 bases and the J gene lost 6 bases, with 12 bases spanning the gap. The CDR3 is 11 amino acids. CDR1 is SQVTM, CDR2 ANQGSEA, per germline. This receptor was taken from an adult with an advanced solid tumor such as melanoma, head and neck, liver or kidney cancer. This material consisted of CD4+ or CD8+ T cells sorted from blood, taken in a trial of the OX40 agonist ivuxolimab. V is TRBV29-1 and J is TRBJ1-2; tentative D call: TRBD1 (5 bases). CDR3 coding DNA: TGCAGCGCCTCCGGGACCCATGGCTACACCTTC. It yields the protein CSASGTHGYTF.